One sample yielded the 15 T cell receptor beta chains listed below, sequenced in a study of beta chain features in type 1 diabetes. Sequenced material consisted of expressed TCRB transcripts (all of the isolated RNA was reverse transcribed). Produced via immunoSEQ multiplex PCR; TCRdb's table is partial and in-frame only. Here the sample spans 450,000 to 600,000 clones, approximately 31% being singletons. The sequencing sample was made of naive CD4+ T cells from blood. These receptors all come from a man younger than 35 in good health.

This clone was detected only a few times. This chain connects TRBV4-3 to TRBJ2-7; possible D gene TRBD2, 6 bases. Trimming took 0 bases from V and 2 from J, leaving 8 bases between them. Germline V gene sequence: CDR1 LGHNA, CDR2 YSLEER. The CDR3 has 14 amino acids. CDR3 protein: CASSQEAGPYEQYF. The CDR3 nucleotides are TGCGCCAGCAGCCAAGAGGCGGGACCCTACGAGCAGTACTTC.

This clone showed up just a few times. CDR3 in amino acids: CASSVSTPADTQYF. The CDR3 bases are TGTGCCAGTAGTGTGTCGACCCCGGCGGATACGCAGTATTTT. This sequence joins TRBV19 and TRBJ2-3, with D unresolved. V dropped 5 bases and J dropped 6 bases, with 15 bases sitting between them. Per the germline V gene, CDR1 is LNHDA and CDR2 is SQIVND (reference sequence). The CDR3 consists of 14 residues.

This clone was detected a few times. The same CDR3 can be traced to other DNA sequences in this sample. V gene TRBV30 combines with J gene TRBJ2-7, with 8 nucleotides matching TRBD2. Germline loops: CDR1 GTSNPN, CDR2 SVGIG (reference sequence). J lost 0 bases, V lost 2 bases, and 3 bases had no gene match. This CDR3 has 14 residues. For the CDR3, the DNA is TGTGCCTGGAGTCCGGGAGGGAGCTCCTACGAGCAGTACTTC. Protein sequence: CAWSPGGSSYEQYF. Based on the CDR3 plus reference TRBV30 and TRBJ2-7, the full variable domain is SQTIHQWPATLVQPVGSPLSLECTVEGTSNPNLYWYRQAAGRGLQLLFYSVGIGQISSEVPQNLSASRPQDRQFILSSKKLLLSDSGFYLCAWSPGGSSYEQYFGPGTRLTVT.

The sample holds a few counts of this clone. The V and J genes are TRBV9 and TRBJ2-3, with 8 bases aligning to TRBD2. Germline CDR1 SGDLS, CDR2 YYNGEE. The junction had 5 bases not matched to a gene; V was cut back by 0 bases and J by 2 bases. The CDR3 runs 16 residues. This CDR3 reads CASSVETSGVTDTQYF. DNA for the CDR3: TGTGCCAGCAGCGTAGAAACTAGCGGAGTCACAGATACGCAGTATTTT. The full variable domain, completed using reference TRBV9 and TRBJ2-3, is DSGVTQTPKHLITATGQRVTLRCSPRSGDLSVYWYQQSLDQGLQFLIQYYNGEERAKGNILERFSAQQFPDLHSELNLSSLELGDSALYFCASSVETSGVTDTQYFGPGTRLTVL.

This clone was found a few times. The V and J genes are TRBV29-1 and TRBJ1-1; possible D gene TRBD1, 6 bases. CDR1 and CDR2 (germline): SQVTM, ANQGSEA. The CDR3 is 14 amino acids. Trimming took off 3 bases at V and 1 base at J, with 12 bases between the two ends. The CDR3, as DNA: TGCAGCGTTGATTCTGGCAGGGGGAACACTGAAGCTTTCTTT. Its protein product is CSVDSGRGNTEAFF.

V gene TRBV5-1 combines with J gene TRBJ2-2; no clear D gene. The germline V gene has CDR1 SGHRS and CDR2 YFSETQ. The V end lost 0 bases, the J end lost 1 base, and 7 bases lay between the germline ends. This CDR3 comprises 15 residues. CDR3 DNA sequence: TGCGCCAGCAGCTTGGTAGCAGGGAACACCGGGGAGCTGTTTTTT. Protein sequence: CASSLVAGNTGELFF.

This clone was detected a few times. The chain uses TRBV4-2 and TRBJ2-1; D ambiguous. This CDR3 is built from 18 residues. The germline gives CDR1 LGHNA, CDR2 YNFKEQ. The V end was cut by 6 bases, the J end by 0 bases, with 21 bases between. In DNA form, the CDR3 reads TGTGCCAGCAGTCCAAAATGGAATGGCGGAGTCTCCTACAATGAGCAGTTCTTC. Its protein is CASSPKWNGGVSYNEQFF.

This sequence joins TRBV30 and TRBJ1-5, with 10 bases lining up with TRBD1. The CDR3 contains 16 residues. Germline V CDR1 and CDR2: GTSNPN, SVGIG (reference sequence). Germline trimming cut 2 bases from V and 0 bases from J; bases unmatched to any gene: 4. This CDR3 is CAWSPWDRGSNQPQHF. In DNA form, the CDR3 reads TGTGCCTGGAGTCCCTGGGACAGGGGTAGCAATCAGCCCCAGCATTTT.

V is TRBV7-8 and J is TRBJ2-1, with 7 bases lining up with TRBD2. Germline CDR1 and CDR2: SGHVS and FQNEAQ. Trimming removed 3 bases from V and 14 bases from J; junction bases left unmatched: 4. The CDR3 has 11 residues. The CDR3 nucleotides are TGTGCCAGCAGCTTTGCGGGAGATGAGTTCTTC. The encoded protein is CASSFAGDEFF. Complete variable domain (other parts from reference TRBV7-8 and TRBJ2-1): GAGVSQSPRYKVAKRGQDVALRCDPISGHVSLFWYQQALGQGPEFLTYFQNEAQLDKSGLPSDRFFAERPEGSVSTLKIQRTQQEDSAVYLCASSFAGDEFFGPGTRLTVL.

The V gene is TRBV19, the J gene TRBJ2-2, with TRBD1 as a possible D gene (5 bases). V was cut by 4 bases and J by 6 bases, with 12 bases left in between. The germline V gene has CDR1 LNHDA and CDR2 SQIVND (reference sequence). This CDR3 is 14 amino acids long. CDR3 nucleotides: TGTGCCAGTAGTAGATCGGACACTCCCGGGGAGCTGTTTTTT. Protein: CASSRSDTPGELFF.

This clone occurred a few times. The chain couples TRBV6-6 to TRBJ2-1, with D uncertain. V was pared by 2 bases and J by 0 bases, with 5 bases between. CDR1 is MNHNY and CDR2 is SVGAGI in the germline V gene (reference sequence). There are 14 residues in the CDR3. CDR3 bases: TGTGCCAGCAGTTACAGGGTCTCCTACAATGAGCAGTTCTTC. It encodes CASSYRVSYNEQFF.

Only a few counts were recorded for this clone. No conserved phenylalanine or tryptophan ends this CDR3, so it is likely a read error. No DNA is shown, since the ends of the CDR3 on it are uncertain; the CDR3 is the one TCRdb lists. The chain links TRBV30 to TRBJ2-3; TRBD2 is the table's D call and was not checked against the DNA. The CDR3 spans 13 residues, counting both ends. Germline V gene data show CDR1 as GTSNPN and CDR2 as SVGIG (reference sequence). The CDR3 is CAWSLTGTSGIEN.

The chain links TRBV5-6 to TRBJ2-7; 11 bases align to TRBD2. Germline lookup yields CDR1 SGHDT and CDR2 YYEEEE. The junction had 9 bases not matched to a gene; V was cut back by 0 bases and J by 7 bases. The CDR3 spans 16 residues. In DNA form, the CDR3 reads TGTGCCAGCAGCTTGGCTGGCCTAGCGGGAGGCGGGGAGCAGTACTTC. This gives the protein CASSLAGLAGGGEQYF.

This clone was counted a few times. This sequence joins TRBV30 and TRBJ1-3; D remains unclear. Deletions cut 0 bases from V and 1 base from J, with 13 bases between. The CDR3 totals 16 residues. CDR1 and CDR2 from the germline V gene are GTSNPN and SVGIG (reference sequence). The CDR3 DNA reads as TGTGCCTGGAGTGTACTTGCAGGCGGGTCTGGAAACACCATATATTTT. This encodes CAWSVLAGGSGNTIYF.

Only a few counts were recorded for this clone. The chain carries TRBV7-9 and TRBJ2-1; 12 nucleotides line up with TRBD2. Germline values: CDR1 SEHNR, CDR2 FQNEAQ (reference sequence). The CDR3 extends over 16 amino acids. V shed 3 bases and J 4 bases; nucleotides not matched to a gene: 4. CDR3 nucleotides: TGTGCCAGCAGCTTTTGGACTAGCGGGAAATACAATGAGCAGTTCTTC. Its protein is CASSFWTSGKYNEQFF.